The present entry profiles one TCR beta chain with its context. The antigen is unknown. Germline is not matched at one junction end, which may reflect a read error. The donors, healthy Caucasians from Russia, were aged roughly 6 to 90. This sample is part of a study of blood T cells in healthy people across ages. Study findings and constraints: Roughly linear declines in TCR beta diversity per million T cells occurred with age. No one knew whether donors had CMV, which possibly confounded expanded clonotype changes. Versus aged donors, long-lived donors had higher diversity and more naive CD4+ cells.

A J-beta primer mix and a sample-barcoded 5' primer were used in a second PCR of roughly 6 to 11 cycles. One entry per CDR3 protein results from TCRdb running MiXCR on the 5' RACE reads. The sample has 650,000 to 950,000 distinct CDR3 sequences; approximately 44% are singletons. CDR1 and CDR2 (germline): SGHTA, FQGNSA. This CDR3 region has 16 residues. The chain couples TRBV7-2 to TRBJ2-5; TRBD1 matches 7 bases. The TCR sequence derives from a man in his 60s in good health. Sequenced input: blood. The CDR3: CASSYGGRGYQETKYF. CDR3 DNA: TGTGCCAGCAGCTATGGTGGCAGGGGGTACCAAGAGACCAAGTACTTC. Looking up the rest from reference TRBV7-2 and TRBJ2-5 gives the full variable domain: GAGVSQSPSNKVTEKGKDVELRCDPISGHTALYWYRQSLGQGLEFLIYFQGNSAPDKSGLPSDRFSAERTGGSVSTLTIQRTQQEDSAVYLCASSYGGRGYQETKYFGPGTRLLVL.